Reported below is one T cell receptor beta chain. The junction does not match germline at one end; this may be a read error. These data are taken from a study of T cells in Graves' hyperthyroidism and ophthalmopathy. CDR1 and CDR2 (germline): MGHDK, SYGVNS. The CDR3 has 14 amino acids. RNA transcripts gave rise to amplified TCR beta CDR3 regions. HTBI primers were the set used in a first-round RT-PCR of the TCR CDR3. MiXCR, run by TCRdb on the multiplex PCR reads, gives a single entry per CDR3 protein. Of about 700,000 distinct CDR3 sequences in the sample, approximately 42% are singletons; the top ten hold about 7.2%.

The V gene is TRBV25-1, the J gene TRBJ1-4; 9 positions agree with TRBD1. The receptor was isolated from an adult man with Graves' disease, either hyperthyroidism or ophthalmopathy (not recorded which). Material: peripheral blood or thyroid tissue (not recorded which). CDR3 sequence (DNA): TGTGCCAGCTCCACCGGGACAGGGCATGAAAAACTGTTTTTC. Encoded protein: CASSTGTGHEKLFF. Looking up the rest from reference TRBV25-1 and TRBJ1-4 gives the full variable domain: EADIYQTPRYLVIGTGKKITLECSQTMGHDKMYWYQQDPGMELHLIHYSYGVNSTEKGDLSSESTVSRIRTEHFPLTLESARPSHTSQYLCASSTGTGHEKLFFGSGTQLSVL.